What follows are 3 T cell receptor beta chains derived from one specimen sequenced in a study of T cells in localized non-small cell lung cancer (dated by TCRdb to 2019 to 2021). Preparation of the library involved the immunoSEQ multiplex PCR assay. TCRdb's version of the immuneACCESS table is confined to in-frame rearrangements and falls short of the full clone set. An unresolved V gene accounts for under half of the shortfall where checked; the remainder is of unknown origin. The sample includes around 40,000 clones, with roughly 90% observed a single time. The ten largest clones represent over 2.5% of the sample. Specimen: peripheral blood, collected before any cancer treatment. These receptors originate from a female donor over 55 with stage I squamous cell lung carcinoma.

V usage is TRBV27 and J usage is TRBJ2-3, with a tentative D call TRBD1 (6 bases). This CDR3 contains 13 residues. V was clipped by 5 bases and J by 4 bases, with 10 bases between them. CDR1 and CDR2 (germline): MNHEY, SMNVEV (reference sequence). The CDR3 DNA follows: TGTGCCAGCAGTCGGGCAGGGGCAGATACGCAGTATTTT. Translated, it gives CASSRAGADTQYF.

The chain employs TRBV7-9 and TRBJ1-3, with D unresolved. There are 16 residues in the CDR3. Germline CDR1 SEHNR, CDR2 FQNEAQ (reference sequence). The ends were cut back, 1 base at V and 0 bases at J, with 10 bases in the middle. CDR3 nucleotide sequence: TGTGCCAGCAGCTTAGTGGCAGTCGCCTCTGGAAACACCATATATTTT. Its protein is CASSLVAVASGNTIYF.

J is TRBJ1-3 and V is TRBV27, with 7 bases aligning to TRBD1. The CDR3 is made up of 16 amino acids. Germline V gives CDR1 MNHEY, CDR2 SMNVEV (reference sequence). V was clipped by 5 bases and J by 2 bases; unmatched bases: 9. The CDR3 reads CASSTRQGRTGNTIYF. CDR3 DNA sequence: TGTGCCAGCAGTACCCGACAGGGTAGAACTGGAAACACCATATATTTT.